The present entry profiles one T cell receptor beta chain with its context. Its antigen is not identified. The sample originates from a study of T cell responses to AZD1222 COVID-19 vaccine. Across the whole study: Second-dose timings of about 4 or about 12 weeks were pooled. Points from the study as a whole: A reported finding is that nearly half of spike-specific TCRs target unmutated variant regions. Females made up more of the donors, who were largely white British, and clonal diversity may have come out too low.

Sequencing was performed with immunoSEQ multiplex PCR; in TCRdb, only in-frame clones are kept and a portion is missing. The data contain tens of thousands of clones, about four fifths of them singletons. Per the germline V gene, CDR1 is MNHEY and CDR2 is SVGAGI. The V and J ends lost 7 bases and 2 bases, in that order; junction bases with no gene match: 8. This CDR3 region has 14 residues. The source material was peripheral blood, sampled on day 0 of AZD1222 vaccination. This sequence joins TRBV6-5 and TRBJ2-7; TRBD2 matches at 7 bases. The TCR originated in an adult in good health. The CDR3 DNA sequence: TGTGCCAGCATCTCAGGGAGGGCTACCTACGAGCAGTACTTC. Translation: CASISGRATYEQYF.